The 15 T cell receptor beta chains below come from one sample, sequenced in a study of a mutant IDH1 vaccine in newly diagnosed glioma. Stated time point: week 35, safety follow-up. The investigators gave 300 ug of mutant IDH1 20-mer peptide in each vaccine dose, together with topical imiquimod. These TCRs are of unknown antigen specificity. The assay was immunoSEQ multiplex PCR, and TCRdb's table has in-frame clones only and misses some. The sample has tens of thousands of clones, roughly four fifths seen once. The material was PBMCs, obtained from a glioma patient whose treatment included an IDH1 peptide vaccine. These receptors all stem from a man aged 35 to 55 with glioma.

The chain combines TRBV29-1 with TRBJ1-4; unclear D gene. V lost 4 bases to trimming and J lost 7 bases, with 13 bases between them. The CDR3 totals 13 residues. Germline values: CDR1 SQVTM, CDR2 ANQGSEA. The CDR3 sequence: CSVGRKGVEKLFF. CDR3 DNA sequence: TGCAGCGTTGGAAGGAAGGGCGTTGAAAAACTGTTTTTT.

The chain is built from TRBV18 and TRBJ2-5, with TRBD2 matching over 8 bases. CDR1 and CDR2 from the germline V gene are KGHSH and LQKENI. Germline trimming cut 3 bases from V and 5 bases from J; bases unmatched to any gene: 8. The CDR3 has 15 residues. The CDR3 reads CASSPVAGRPETQYF. CDR3 coding DNA: TGTGCCAGCTCACCGGTAGCGGGAAGGCCGGAGACCCAGTACTTC.

The CDR3 region is CASSSGTGNGYTF. CDR3 sequence (DNA): TGTGCCAGCAGCTCAGGGACAGGAAATGGCTACACCTTC. The rearrangement links TRBV5-4 to TRBJ1-2, with 8 bases matching TRBD1. Trimming at V came to 3 bases and at J to 6 bases, leaving 4 bases not matched to a gene. This CDR3 is built from 13 residues. Germline CDR1 is SGHNT and CDR2 is YYREEE (reference sequence).

This chain connects TRBV6-5 to TRBJ2-5, with D maybe TRBD2 (6 bases). Matching the DNA end better, TRBJ2-7 makes the J call doubtful. Looked up from germline, CDR1 is MNHEY and CDR2 is SVGAGI. CDR3 length equals 14 residues. The CDR3 spells CASSPGTASDEQYF. Written as DNA, the CDR3 is TGTGCCAGCAGTCCCGGGACTGCCTCGGACGAGCAGTACTTC.

The chain joins TRBV7-6 to TRBJ2-1; D is uncertain. This CDR3 has 17 residues. The germline V gene has CDR1 SGHVS and CDR2 FNYEAQ. V was trimmed by 0 bases and J by 4 bases, leaving 16 bases between them. The CDR3 DNA reads TGTGCCAGCAGCTTAGCCGATTTAAGTCCAGCTTACAATGAGCAGTTCTTC. Translating gives CASSLADLSPAYNEQFF.

The rearrangement links TRBV9 to TRBJ2-7; the D call may be TRBD1 or TRBD2 (5 bases each). Between the trimmed V and J ends, which lost 0 bases and 3 bases, there was a span of 13 bases. The germline V gene has CDR1 SGDLS and CDR2 YYNGEE. The CDR3 covers 15 residues. Written as DNA, the CDR3 is TGTGCCAGCAGCGTAGATACCGGGGCCCACTACGAGCAGTACTTC. Translation: CASSVDTGAHYEQYF.

The rearrangement joins TRBV19 to TRBJ2-1; TRBD2 matches at 9 bases. The CDR3 covers 15 residues. Germline-derived CDR1 and CDR2 are LNHDA and SQIVND (reference sequence). Germline trimming cut 4 bases from V and 6 bases from J; bases unmatched to any gene: 7. Here the CDR3 reads CASSTAGGRSNEQFF. The CDR3 DNA is TGTGCCAGTAGTACCGCGGGGGGGCGAAGCAATGAGCAGTTCTTC.

The chain combines TRBV5-1 with TRBJ1-4; 8 positions agree with TRBD1. Germline V gene sequence: CDR1 SGHRS, CDR2 YFSETQ. CDR3 length: 16 residues. V trimming: 4 bases; J trimming: 5 bases; junction bases outside the gene matches: 10. Written as DNA, the CDR3 is TGCGCCAGCAGCCGAACCGAACAGGGGGGAAATGAAAAACTGTTTTTT. Protein sequence: CASSRTEQGGNEKLFF.

The rearrangement uses TRBV2 and TRBJ2-7; no firm D call. This CDR3 is built from 12 residues. Germline V gene data show CDR1 as SNHLY and CDR2 as FYNNEI. The V gene lost 4 bases and the J gene lost 4 bases, with 8 bases spanning the gap. CDR3 residues: CASSADGYEQYF. The CDR3 nucleotides read TGTGCCAGCAGTGCAGACGGGTACGAGCAGTACTTC.

The V call is TRBV7-2, the J call TRBJ1-4, with 9 nucleotides matching TRBD1. V trimming: 5 bases; J trimming: 7 bases; junction bases outside the gene matches: 5. Germline CDR1 reads SGHTA; CDR2 reads FQGNSA. The CDR3 contains 14 residues. The CDR3 DNA reads as TGTGCCAGCAGCCGGGACAGGGCGCCTGAAAAACTGTTTTTT. As protein: CASSRDRAPEKLFF.

A single count supports this clone. The germline gene is not matched at one end of the junction; a read error may be the cause. This rearrangement joins TRBV5-6 to TRBJ1-2; D is perhaps TRBD1 (5 bases). Germline values: CDR1 SGHDT, CDR2 YYEEEE. The CDR3 loop spans 14 amino acids. CDR3 residues: CASKQGLGVYGHTF. In nucleotides, the CDR3 is TGTGCCAGCAAGCAGGGATTGGGTGTCTATGGCCACACCTTC.

This clone was counted between two and nine times. The J gene is TRBJ1-6, the V gene TRBV19; D not resolved. This CDR3 has 14 residues. Deletions cut 7 bases from V and 7 bases from J, with 14 bases between. Germline V lookup: CDR1 LNHDA, CDR2 SQIVND (reference sequence). Here the CDR3 DNA reads TGTGCCAGTACCTGGGATACCCCAAATTCACCCCTCCACTTT. As protein: CASTWDTPNSPLHF. The complete variable domain, with remaining parts taken from reference TRBV19 and TRBJ1-6, reads DGGITQSPKYLFRKEGQNVTLSCEQNLNHDAMYWYRQDPGQGLRLIYYSQIVNDFQKGDIAEGYSVSREKKESFPLTVTSAQKNPTAFYLCASTWDTPNSPLHFGNGTRLTVT.

The chain links TRBV9 to TRBJ1-6; 7 positions agree with TRBD1. This CDR3 has 14 amino acids. The germline gives CDR1 SGDLS, CDR2 YYNGEE. The V and J ends lost 0 bases and 7 bases, in that order; junction bases with no gene match: 1. Here the CDR3 reads CASSVGGGNSPLHF. Here the CDR3 DNA reads TGTGCCAGCAGCGTAGGAGGGGGCAATTCACCCCTCCACTTT.

CDR3 loop: CASSIVGIQPQHF. The CDR3 nucleotides read TGTGCCAGTAGTATAGTAGGGATTCAGCCCCAGCATTTT. This chain joins TRBV19 and TRBJ1-5; D is undetermined. The CDR3 has 13 residues. Trimming removed 1 base at V and 6 bases at J, with 7 bases between. Germline V gene sequence: CDR1 LNHDA, CDR2 SQIVND (reference sequence). The full variable domain, completed using reference TRBV19 and TRBJ1-5, is DGGITQSPKYLFRKEGQNVTLSCEQNLNHDAMYWYRQDPGQGLRLIYYSQIVNDFQKGDIAEGYSVSREKKESFPLTVTSAQKNPTAFYLCASSIVGIQPQHFGDGTRLSIL.

The chain carries TRBV10-2 and TRBJ2-1, with 7 bases lining up with TRBD2. Germline CDR1 is WSHSY and CDR2 is SAAADI. V gave up 8 bases and J gave up 9 bases; unmatched junction bases: 13. The CDR3 has 14 residues. The CDR3 DNA follows: TGCGCCAGCCGACAACGTGCAGCTAGCGGTGAGCAGTTCTTC. This translates into CASRQRAASGEQFF.